The 21 T cell receptor beta chains below come from one sample, sequenced in a study of early stage breast cancer tumors. This table comes from immunoSEQ multiplex PCR, and its TCRdb copy is limited to in-frame clones, with some not included. This table has under 75,000 clones, approximately 80% appearing once. The specimen was blood. The source of these receptors is a person between 30 and 45 years old with breast cancer.

The genes are TRBV15 and TRBJ2-7; D tentatively reads TRBD1 or TRBD2 (7 bases each). The CDR3 sequence is 13 residues long. Germline CDR1 LNHNV, CDR2 YYDKDF (reference sequence). Between the trimmed V and J ends, which lost 11 bases and 4 bases, there was a span of 18 bases. The CDR3 reads CASGQGGSYEQYF. CDR3 coding DNA: TGTGCCTCAGGGCAGGGGGGGAGTTACGAGCAGTACTTC.

In nucleotides, the CDR3 is TGTGCCAGCAGTTACAAAGGGGGGAACACTGAAGCTTTCTTT. Its translation is CASSYKGGNTEAFF. The chain joins TRBV6-5 to TRBJ1-1; weak D call: TRBD1 (6 bases). The CDR3 is 14 amino acids. Germline V gives CDR1 MNHEY, CDR2 SVGAGI. V lost 2 bases and J lost 1, with 8 bases in between.

This rearrangement joins TRBV6-5 to TRBJ1-1; D may be TRBD1 (5 bases). Trimming took off 6 bases at V and 4 bases at J, with 6 bases between the two ends. This CDR3 is 11 amino acids long. CDR1 MNHEY and CDR2 SVGAGI come from the germline V gene. CDR3 in amino acids: CASSQGTEAFF. The CDR3 coding sequence is TGTGCCAGCAGCCAGGGCACTGAAGCTTTCTTT.

This clone was seen a single time. The chain is built from TRBV6-1 and TRBJ2-2; 8 nucleotides match TRBD1. Germline assignment: CDR1 MNHNS and CDR2 SASEGT. This CDR3 contains 13 residues. Trimming at V came to 8 bases and at J to 3 bases, leaving 2 bases not matched to a gene. The CDR3 DNA reads TGTGCCAGCCAGGGACAGGACACCGGGGAGCTGTTTTTT. Protein sequence: CASQGQDTGELFF.

The chain carries TRBV5-1 and TRBJ1-3; D remains ambiguous. Looked up from germline, CDR1 is SGHRS and CDR2 is YFSETQ. The CDR3 length is 16 residues. The V gene lost 4 bases and the J gene lost 0 bases, with 14 bases spanning the gap. This chain's CDR3 is CASSRIPGDSGNTIYF. The CDR3 coding sequence is TGCGCCAGCAGCCGAATTCCTGGGGACTCTGGAAACACCATATATTTT.

The rearrangement uses TRBV7-9 and TRBJ1-3, with D possibly being TRBD1 (5 bases). Germline V gene lookup returns CDR1 SEHNR and CDR2 FQNEAQ (reference sequence). V lost 5 bases and J lost 2, with 16 bases in between. CDR3 size: 16 residues. The CDR3 loop reads CASSPRRGAAGNTIYF. The CDR3 DNA reads as TGTGCCAGCAGCCCAAGACGCGGGGCGGCTGGAAACACCATATATTTT.

V usage is TRBV2 and J usage is TRBJ2-3; either TRBD1 or TRBD2 may fit D (6 bases each). The V and J ends lost 7 bases and 5 bases respectively, with 16 bases between them. Germline CDR1 reads SNHLY; CDR2 reads FYNNEI. This CDR3 region has 14 residues. CDR3 DNA sequence: TGTGCCAGCAAGACCCCCGGGGGCCTAGATACGCAGTATTTT. Encoded protein: CASKTPGGLDTQYF.

The rearrangement links TRBV2 to TRBJ2-5; unclear D gene. The germline V gene encodes CDR1 SNHLY and CDR2 FYNNEI. This CDR3 is 15 amino acids long. Trimming took off 2 bases at V and 0 bases at J, with 10 bases between the two ends. This chain's CDR3 is CASSEIYRYQETQYF. CDR3 DNA: TGTGCCAGCAGTGAAATTTACAGATACCAAGAGACCCAGTACTTC.

This chain links TRBV11-2 with TRBJ1-3; no reliable D call. The CDR3 is made up of 15 amino acids. The V and J ends lost 3 bases and 7 bases respectively, with 16 bases between them. CDR1 SGHAT and CDR2 FQNNGV come from the germline V gene. Written as DNA, the CDR3 is TGTGCCAGCAGCTTTTCGTCACAGAGATGGAACACCATATATTTT. Protein sequence: CASSFSSQRWNTIYF.

The CDR3, as DNA: TGCAGCGTTGCCTATTCTATGTCCGGGGAGCTGTTTTTT. Residues: CSVAYSMSGELFF. V and J are TRBV29-1 and TRBJ2-2, with no clear D. The V end was cut by 4 bases, the J end by 6 bases, with 12 bases between. The CDR3 is 13 residues long. CDR1 and CDR2 (germline): SQVTM, ANQGSEA.

This chain joins TRBV7-2 and TRBJ2-5, with D possibly matching TRBD1 (6 bases). Trimming took off 2 bases at V and 2 bases at J, with 9 bases between the two ends. This CDR3 contains 14 residues. Germline CDR1 SGHTA, CDR2 FQGNSA. CDR3 DNA: TGTGCCAGCAGCTTACAAGGGGGTCAAGAGACCCAGTACTTC. The encoded protein is CASSLQGGQETQYF.

The genes are TRBV27 and TRBJ1-2; 7 nucleotides line up with TRBD1. This CDR3 has 15 amino acids. Germline V gene lookup returns CDR1 MNHEY and CDR2 SMNVEV (reference sequence). J gave up 7 bases and V 2 bases, and 10 bases lay outside the gene matches. The CDR3 spells CASSLTLTGAVGYTF. The CDR3 DNA reads as TGTGCCAGCAGTTTAACCTTAACAGGGGCAGTTGGCTACACCTTC.

This clone was picked up one time. The chain combines TRBV9 with TRBJ2-7; maybe TRBD2 (5 bases). With 1 base removed from V and 7 bases from J, the gap between germline ends came to 18 bases. Germline CDR1 SGDLS, CDR2 YYNGEE. The CDR3 has 15 residues. The CDR3 DNA is TGTGCCAGCAGCGTATTGTCTGGAGGCCTTGGGGAGCAGTACTTC. This sequence encodes CASSVLSGGLGEQYF.

The chain employs TRBV30 and TRBJ1-1; D uncertain. V was trimmed by 0 bases and J by 5 bases, leaving 19 bases between them. This CDR3 spans 16 amino acids. Looked up from germline, CDR1 is GTSNPN and CDR2 is SVGIG (reference sequence). The CDR3 DNA sequence: TGTGCCTGGAGTGTCCCATTGACCGTGGCAAAAACTGAAGCTTTCTTT. Translated: CAWSVPLTVAKTEAFF.

The chain employs TRBV7-9 and TRBJ2-7; no definite D call. Per the germline V gene, CDR1 is SEHNR and CDR2 is FQNEAQ (reference sequence). Trimming removed 5 bases at V and 3 bases at J, with 14 bases between. This CDR3 comprises 14 residues. Here the CDR3 reads CASSPARRNYEQYF. For the CDR3, the DNA is TGTGCCAGCAGCCCTGCCCGACGGAACTACGAGCAGTACTTC.

The rearrangement links TRBV5-1 to TRBJ2-3, with 9 bases fitting TRBD2. V gave up 6 bases and J gave up 0 bases; unmatched junction bases: 8. Germline loops: CDR1 SGHRS, CDR2 YFSETQ. The length of the CDR3 is 16 residues. The CDR3 here is CASTRRTSASTDTQYF. In DNA, the CDR3 is TGCGCCAGCACGCGGCGGACTAGCGCTAGCACAGATACGCAGTATTTT.

J is TRBJ1-3 and V is TRBV30; D gene uncertain. V was trimmed by 5 bases and J by 2 bases, leaving 7 bases between them. CDR3 size: 12 residues. Per the germline V gene, CDR1 is GTSNPN and CDR2 is SVGIG (reference sequence). The CDR3 nucleotides read TGTGCCTGGGGGGAAACTGGAAACACCATATATTTT. Amino acid sequence: CAWGETGNTIYF.

The chain carries TRBV19 and TRBJ2-3; tentative D call: TRBD2 (6 bases). Trimming took 3 bases from V and 2 from J, leaving 12 bases between them. There are 15 residues in the CDR3. Germline lookup yields CDR1 LNHDA and CDR2 SQIVND (reference sequence). CDR3 residues: CASSISGLYTDTQYF. The CDR3 DNA is TGTGCCAGTAGTATCTCGGGACTCTACACAGATACGCAGTATTTT.

This clone turned up a few times. The chain is built from TRBV9 and TRBJ1-1; the D gene is possibly TRBD1 (6 bases). The ends were cut back, 3 bases at V and 2 bases at J, with 14 bases in the middle. Germline V gives CDR1 SGDLS, CDR2 YYNGEE. The CDR3 is 15 residues long. The chain's CDR3 is CASSDGQTYNTEAFF. CDR3 nucleotide sequence: TGTGCCAGCAGCGATGGACAGACTTACAACACTGAAGCTTTCTTT.

J is TRBJ2-1 and V is TRBV27; D gene unclear. Germline V CDR1 and CDR2: MNHEY, SMNVEV (reference sequence). V was cut by 7 bases and J by 0 bases, with 13 bases left in between. This CDR3 is 15 amino acids long. The CDR3 is CASIPPRSSYNEQFF. The CDR3 DNA reads TGTGCCAGCATACCACCGAGGAGCTCCTACAATGAGCAGTTCTTC.

The V gene is TRBV6-1, the J gene TRBJ2-3, with D unresolved. Deletions cut 3 bases from V and 0 bases from J, with 7 bases between. The CDR3 is 14 residues long. Germline V gene data show CDR1 as MNHNS and CDR2 as SASEGT. For the CDR3, the DNA is TGTGCCAGCAGTGACCTGTATAGCACAGATACGCAGTATTTT. Translated: CASSDLYSTDTQYF.